The 10 T cell receptor beta chains below were found in one sample sequenced in a study of patients and donors after allogeneic stem cell transplantation. TCRdb used MiXCR to reprocess the RT-PCR reads, holding one entry per CDR3 protein. The table includes 70,000 to 85,000 distinct CDR3 sequences, 26% detected once. Input material: blood, either unsorted or a sorted T cell fraction (not recorded which). These receptors all stem from a human donor who was either an allogeneic HSCT recipient or a stem cell or donor lymphocyte infusion donor (not recorded which). It is not recorded whose cells these are; they may come from a transplant donor.

V usage is TRBV29-1 and J usage is TRBJ1-2, with a weak D call TRBD1 (6 bases). From germline, CDR1 is SQVTM and CDR2 ANQGSEA. Trimming removed 4 bases from V and 6 bases from J, with 18 bases in between. The CDR3 length is 14 residues. The CDR3 spells CSVVVGGQRNGYTF. The CDR3 coding sequence is TGCAGCGTTGTTGTCGGGGGCCAAAGGAATGGCTACACCTTC.

The chain joins TRBV7-2 to TRBJ2-3; D remains ambiguous. This CDR3 is built from 12 residues. Germline V CDR1 and CDR2: SGHTA, FQGNSA. V was cut by 5 bases and J by 2 bases, with 5 bases left in between. CDR3 amino acids: CASSMYTDTQYF. The CDR3 DNA reads TGTGCCAGCAGCATGTACACAGATACGCAGTATTTT. Together with reference TRBV7-2 and TRBJ2-3, the CDR3 gives the full variable domain: GAGVSQSPSNKVTEKGKDVELRCDPISGHTALYWYRQSLGQGLEFLIYFQGNSAPDKSGLPSDRFSAERTGGSVSTLTIQRTQQEDSAVYLCASSMYTDTQYFGPGTRLTVL.

This clonotype has just a few counts. The gene calls are TRBV29-1 and TRBJ2-3, with TRBD2 matching over 8 bases. With 6 bases clipped from V and 6 bases from J, the junction kept 11 bases outside the gene matches. The germline V gene has CDR1 SQVTM and CDR2 ANQGSEA. The CDR3 spans 14 residues. The CDR3 coding sequence is TGCAGCGTCGGGACTAGGGGAGCAGGCGATACGCAGTATTTT. Protein sequence: CSVGTRGAGDTQYF.

The chain is built from TRBV5-1 and TRBJ2-1, with D possibly TRBD1 on 6 matching bases. CDR1 is SGHRS and CDR2 is YFSETQ in the germline V gene. The CDR3 runs 16 residues. The germline V and J ends were trimmed by 4 bases and 1 base, with 15 bases remaining between them. The CDR3 reads CASSAGVLASYNEQFF. The CDR3 region has the DNA TGCGCCAGCAGCGCAGGGGTGCTGGCGTCCTACAATGAGCAGTTCTTC. Using reference TRBV5-1 and TRBJ2-1 for the parts outside the CDR3, the full variable domain is KAGVTQTPRYLIKTRGQQVTLSCSPISGHRSVSWYQQTPGQGLQFLFEYFSETQRNKGNFPGRFSGRQFSNSRSEMNVSTLELGDSALYLCASSAGVLASYNEQFFGPGTRLTVL.

This chain uses TRBV7-2 with TRBJ2-1, with D possibly being TRBD2 (6 bases). This CDR3 region has 15 residues. Looked up from germline, CDR1 is SGHTA and CDR2 is FQGNSA. Trimming removed 1 base from V and 4 bases from J, with 11 bases in between. The CDR3 bases are TGTGCCAGCAGCTTAGTGGCTAGCGTATACAATGAGCAGTTCTTC. It codes for CASSLVASVYNEQFF.

The chain has TRBV2 and TRBJ1-3, with D possibly being TRBD1 (6 bases). The CDR3 extends over 16 amino acids. The ends were cut back, 7 bases at V and 3 bases at J, with 19 bases in the middle. Germline values: CDR1 SNHLY, CDR2 FYNNEI. The CDR3 loop reads CASKDRDTSRGNTIYF. CDR3 DNA sequence: TGTGCCAGCAAGGACCGGGACACCTCACGTGGAAACACCATATATTTT.

Only a few counts were recorded for this clonotype. V and J are TRBV12-3 or TRBV12-4 and TRBJ1-1; D gene unclear. The length of the CDR3 is 14 residues. V was trimmed by 9 bases and J by 3 bases, leaving 17 bases between them. The CDR3 nucleotides are TGTGCCAGTTCCCCCAATGGACCCTACACTGAAGCTTTCTTT. Translated: CASSPNGPYTEAFF.

The chain uses TRBV14 and TRBJ1-2, with TRBD1 as a possible D gene (5 bases). V was pared by 6 bases and J by 7 bases, with 15 bases between. Germline V lookup: CDR1 SGHDN, CDR2 FVKESK. The CDR3 covers 13 residues. The CDR3 spells CASSWRRDSGYTF. DNA for the CDR3: TGTGCCAGCAGTTGGAGGCGGGACTCTGGCTACACCTTC.

This clonotype was detected ten times or more. The V call is TRBV9, the J call TRBJ1-2, with a weak D call TRBD1 (5 bases). The CDR3 extends over 15 amino acids. Trimming stripped 0 bases from V and 4 bases from J, with 13 bases between. CDR1 is SGDLS and CDR2 is YYNGEE in the germline V gene. CDR3 protein: CASSVAQDNPYGYTF. The CDR3 bases are TGTGCCAGCAGCGTAGCCCAGGACAACCCCTATGGCTACACCTTC.

DNA of the CDR3: TGTGCCAGCGGGAAACGGGACTCCTACGAGCAGTACTTC. Residues: CASGKRDSYEQYF. V and J are TRBV25-1 and TRBJ2-7, with TRBD2 as a possible D gene (5 bases). This CDR3 has 13 amino acids. Trimming removed 8 bases from V and 0 bases from J, with 11 bases in between. The V gene's germline CDR1 is MGHDK and CDR2 SYGVNS.